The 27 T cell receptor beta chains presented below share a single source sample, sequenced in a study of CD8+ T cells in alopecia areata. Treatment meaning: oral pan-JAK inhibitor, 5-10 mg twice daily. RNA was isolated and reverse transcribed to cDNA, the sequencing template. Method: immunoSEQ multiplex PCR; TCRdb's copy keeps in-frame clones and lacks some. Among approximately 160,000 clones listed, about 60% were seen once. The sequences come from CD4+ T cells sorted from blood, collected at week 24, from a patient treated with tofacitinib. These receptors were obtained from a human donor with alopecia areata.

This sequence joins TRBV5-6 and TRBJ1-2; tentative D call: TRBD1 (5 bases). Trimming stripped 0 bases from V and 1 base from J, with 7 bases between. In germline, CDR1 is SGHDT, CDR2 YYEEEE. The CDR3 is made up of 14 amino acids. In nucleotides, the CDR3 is TGTGCCAGCAGCTTGGGGGGCCGTAACTATGGCTACACCTTC. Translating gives CASSLGGRNYGYTF.

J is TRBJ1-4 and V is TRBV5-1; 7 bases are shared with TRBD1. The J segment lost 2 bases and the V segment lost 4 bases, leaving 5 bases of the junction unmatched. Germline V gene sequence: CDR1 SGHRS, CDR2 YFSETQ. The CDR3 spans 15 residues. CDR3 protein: CASSRQQGTNEKLFF. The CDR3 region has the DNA TGCGCCAGCAGCCGCCAACAGGGGACTAATGAAAAACTGTTTTTT.

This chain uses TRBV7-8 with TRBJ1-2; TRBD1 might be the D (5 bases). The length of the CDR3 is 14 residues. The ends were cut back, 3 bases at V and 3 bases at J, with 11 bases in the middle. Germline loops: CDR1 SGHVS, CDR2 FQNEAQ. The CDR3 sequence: CASSFRGGDYGYTF. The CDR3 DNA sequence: TGTGCCAGCAGCTTTCGGGGGGGAGACTATGGCTACACCTTC.

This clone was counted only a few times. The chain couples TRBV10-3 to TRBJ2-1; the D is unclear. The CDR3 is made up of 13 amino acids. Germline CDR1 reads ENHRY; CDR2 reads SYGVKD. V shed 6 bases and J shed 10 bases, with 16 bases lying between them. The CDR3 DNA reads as TGTGCCATCAGAAACATGGAAGGGCGCGAGCAGTTCTTC. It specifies CAIRNMEGREQFF.

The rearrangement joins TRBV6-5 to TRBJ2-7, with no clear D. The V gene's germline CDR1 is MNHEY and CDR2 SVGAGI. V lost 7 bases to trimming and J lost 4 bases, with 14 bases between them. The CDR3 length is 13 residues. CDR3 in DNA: TGTGCCAGCAATTATAGGCAGTTATACGAGCAGTACTTC. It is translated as CASNYRQLYEQYF.

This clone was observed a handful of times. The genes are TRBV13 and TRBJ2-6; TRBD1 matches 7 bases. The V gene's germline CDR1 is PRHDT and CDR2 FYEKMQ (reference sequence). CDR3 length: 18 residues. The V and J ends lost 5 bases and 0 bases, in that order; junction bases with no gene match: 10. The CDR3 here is CASSQGTVRSSGANVLTF. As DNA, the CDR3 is TGTGCCAGCAGCCAAGGGACAGTGAGAAGCTCTGGGGCCAACGTCCTGACTTTC. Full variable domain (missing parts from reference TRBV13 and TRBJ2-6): AAGVIQSPRHLIKEKRETATLKCYPIPRHDTVYWYQQGPGQDPQFLISFYEKMQSDKGSIPDRFSAQQFSDYHSELNMSSLELGDSALYFCASSQGTVRSSGANVLTFGAGSRLTVL.

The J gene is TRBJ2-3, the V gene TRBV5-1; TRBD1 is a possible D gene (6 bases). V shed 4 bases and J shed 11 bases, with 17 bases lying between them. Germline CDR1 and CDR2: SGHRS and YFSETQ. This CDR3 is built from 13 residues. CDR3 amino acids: CASSTIQGVGQYF. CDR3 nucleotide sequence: TGCGCCAGCAGCACCATACAGGGAGTGGGGCAGTATTTT.

CDR3 bases: TGTGCCAGCAGTGGCTCAAGGGGTCTACAGGAGACCCAGTACTTC. This translates into CASSGSRGLQETQYF. This chain links TRBV6-5 with TRBJ2-5, with a possible D match to TRBD1 (5 bases). Germline lookup yields CDR1 MNHEY and CDR2 SVGAGI. V dropped 5 bases and J dropped 5 bases, with 18 bases sitting between them. The CDR3 contains 15 residues.

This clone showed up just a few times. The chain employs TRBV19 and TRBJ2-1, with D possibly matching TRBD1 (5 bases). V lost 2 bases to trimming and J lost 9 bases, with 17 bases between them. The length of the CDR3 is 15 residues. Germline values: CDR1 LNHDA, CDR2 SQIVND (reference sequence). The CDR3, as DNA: TGTGCCAGTAGTATACGGACACCTGAAAGAGGTGAGCAGTTCTTC. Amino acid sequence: CASSIRTPERGEQFF.

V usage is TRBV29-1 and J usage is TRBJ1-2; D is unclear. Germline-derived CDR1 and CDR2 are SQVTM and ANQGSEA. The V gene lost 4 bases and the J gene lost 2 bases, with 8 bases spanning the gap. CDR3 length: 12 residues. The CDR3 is CSVAEANYGYTF. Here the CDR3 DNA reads TGCAGCGTTGCCGAGGCGAACTATGGCTACACCTTC. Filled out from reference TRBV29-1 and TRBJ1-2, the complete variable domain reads SAVISQKPSRDICQRGTSLTIQCQVDSQVTMMFWYRQQPGQSLTLIATANQGSEATYESGFVIDKFPISRPNLTFSTLTVSNMSPEDSSIYLCSVAEANYGYTFGSGTRLTVV.

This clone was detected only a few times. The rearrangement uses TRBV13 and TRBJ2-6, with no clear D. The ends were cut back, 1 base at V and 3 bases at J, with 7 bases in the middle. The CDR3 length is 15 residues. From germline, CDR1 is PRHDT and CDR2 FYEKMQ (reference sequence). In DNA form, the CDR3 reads TGTGCCAGCAGCTTAGTGGTTGTTGGGGCCAACGTCCTGACTTTC. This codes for CASSLVVVGANVLTF.

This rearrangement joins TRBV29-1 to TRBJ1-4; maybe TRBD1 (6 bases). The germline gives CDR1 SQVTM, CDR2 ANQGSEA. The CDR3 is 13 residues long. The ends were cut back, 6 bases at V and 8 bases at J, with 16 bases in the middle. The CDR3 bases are TGCAGCGTCTCCGGACAGCTTGGAGAAAAACTGTTTTTT. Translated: CSVSGQLGEKLFF. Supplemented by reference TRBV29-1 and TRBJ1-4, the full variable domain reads SAVISQKPSRDICQRGTSLTIQCQVDSQVTMMFWYRQQPGQSLTLIATANQGSEATYESGFVIDKFPISRPNLTFSTLTVSNMSPEDSSIYLCSVSGQLGEKLFFGSGTQLSVL.

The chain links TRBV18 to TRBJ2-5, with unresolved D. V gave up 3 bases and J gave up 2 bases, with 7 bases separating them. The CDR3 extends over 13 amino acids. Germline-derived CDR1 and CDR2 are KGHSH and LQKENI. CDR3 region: CASSPERQETQYF. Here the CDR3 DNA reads TGTGCCAGCTCACCTGAGAGGCAAGAGACCCAGTACTTC.

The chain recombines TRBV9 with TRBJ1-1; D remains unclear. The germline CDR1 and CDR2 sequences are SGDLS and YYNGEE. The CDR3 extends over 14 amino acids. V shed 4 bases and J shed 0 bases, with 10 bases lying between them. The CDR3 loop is CASSKGGMNTEAFF. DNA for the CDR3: TGTGCCAGCAGCAAAGGTGGGATGAACACTGAAGCTTTCTTT.

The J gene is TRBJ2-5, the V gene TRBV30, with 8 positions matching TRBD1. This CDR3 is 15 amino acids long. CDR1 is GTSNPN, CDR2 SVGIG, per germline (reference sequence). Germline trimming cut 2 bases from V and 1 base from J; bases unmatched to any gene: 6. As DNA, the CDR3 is TGTGCCTGGAGTCCCCGGACAGGGCCCCAAGAGACCCAGTACTTC. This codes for CAWSPRTGPQETQYF.

The CDR3 DNA sequence: TGTGCCAGCAGTTACTCGTCTTACAATGAGCAGTTCTTC. Translation gives CASSYSSYNEQFF. This sequence joins TRBV6-6 and TRBJ2-1, with D unclear. Germline CDR1 MNHNY, CDR2 SVGAGI (reference sequence). This CDR3 is built from 13 residues. Trimming pared 0 bases from V and 4 bases from J, leaving 4 bases between.

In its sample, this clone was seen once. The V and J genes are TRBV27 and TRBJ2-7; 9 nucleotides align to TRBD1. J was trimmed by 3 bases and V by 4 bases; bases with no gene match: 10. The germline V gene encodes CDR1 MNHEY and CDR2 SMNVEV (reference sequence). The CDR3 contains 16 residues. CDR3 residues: CASSSDTGGVSYEQYF. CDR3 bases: TGTGCCAGCAGTTCCGACACAGGGGGCGTGAGCTACGAGCAGTACTTC.

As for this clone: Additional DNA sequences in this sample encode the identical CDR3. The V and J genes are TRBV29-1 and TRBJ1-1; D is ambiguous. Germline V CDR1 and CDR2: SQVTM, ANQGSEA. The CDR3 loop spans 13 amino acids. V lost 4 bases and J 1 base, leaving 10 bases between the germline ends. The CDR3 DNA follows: TGCAGCGTTGCACCACTAAGGAACACTGAAGCTTTCTTT. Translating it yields CSVAPLRNTEAFF.

The CDR3 sequence: CASSVGVSSYEQYF. For the CDR3, the DNA is TGTGCCAGCAGCGTAGGGGTTAGCTCCTACGAGCAGTACTTC. The chain recombines TRBV9 with TRBJ2-7; D unclear. The V and J ends lost 0 bases and 0 bases respectively, with 7 bases between them. CDR3 length: 14 amino acids. From germline, CDR1 is SGDLS and CDR2 YYNGEE.

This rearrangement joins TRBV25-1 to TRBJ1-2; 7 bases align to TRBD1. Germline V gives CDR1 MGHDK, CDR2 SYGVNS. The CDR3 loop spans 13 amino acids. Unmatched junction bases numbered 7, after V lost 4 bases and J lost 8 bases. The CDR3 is CASSAAQGLGYTF. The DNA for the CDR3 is TGTGCCAGCAGTGCAGCACAGGGGCTGGGCTACACCTTC.

CDR3 bases: TGTGCCAGCTCACCTTGGGGGGCCCCCACAGATACGCAGTATTTT. As protein: CASSPWGAPTDTQYF. This rearrangement joins TRBV18 to TRBJ2-3; TRBD1 or TRBD2 may be the D gene (6 bases each). The CDR3 has 15 residues. The V gene's germline CDR1 is KGHSH and CDR2 LQKENI. Deletions cut 3 bases from V and 2 bases from J, with 12 bases between. The full variable domain, completed using reference TRBV18 and TRBJ2-3, is NAGVMQNPRHLVRRRGQEARLRCSPMKGHSHVYWYRQLPEEGLKFMVYLQKENIIDESGMPKERFSAEFPKEGPSILRIQQVVRGDSAAYFCASSPWGAPTDTQYFGPGTRLTVL.

CDR3 sequence (DNA): TGTGCCAGCAGCTTAGCGACAGGGACTAACTATGGCTACACCTTC. Translating it yields CASSLATGTNYGYTF. This sequence joins TRBV7-9 and TRBJ1-2; 7 bases are a match to TRBD1. The CDR3 runs to 15 residues. With V trimmed by 0 bases and J by 0 bases, 1 base remained unmatched. The germline V gene has CDR1 SEHNR and CDR2 FQNEAQ (reference sequence).

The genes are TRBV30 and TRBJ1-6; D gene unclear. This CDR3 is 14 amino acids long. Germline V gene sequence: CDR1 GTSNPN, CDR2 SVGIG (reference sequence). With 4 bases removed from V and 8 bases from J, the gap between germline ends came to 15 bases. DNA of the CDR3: TGTGCCTGGACCGTGACTGGGTTGTATTCACCCCTCCACTTT. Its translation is CAWTVTGLYSPLHF.

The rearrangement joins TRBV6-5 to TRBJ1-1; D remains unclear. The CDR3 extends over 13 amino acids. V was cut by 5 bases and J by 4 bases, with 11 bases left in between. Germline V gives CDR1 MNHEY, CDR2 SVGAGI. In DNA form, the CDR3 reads TGTGCCAGCAGTGAATCGAGTCTCACTGAAGCTTTCTTT. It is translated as CASSESSLTEAFF.

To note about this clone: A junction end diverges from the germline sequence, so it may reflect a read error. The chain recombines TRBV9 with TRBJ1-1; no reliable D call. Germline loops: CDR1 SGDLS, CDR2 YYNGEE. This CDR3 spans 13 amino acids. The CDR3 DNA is TGTGCCAGCAGCGTAGGGGTTGACACTGAGGCTTTCTTT. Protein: CASSVGVDTEAFF.

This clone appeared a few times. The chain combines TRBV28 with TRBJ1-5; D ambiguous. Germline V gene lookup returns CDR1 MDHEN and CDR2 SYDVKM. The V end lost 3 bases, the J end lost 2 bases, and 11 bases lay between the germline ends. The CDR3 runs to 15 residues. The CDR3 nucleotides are TGTGCCAGCAGTTTTTCGGCAGGCGGCAATCAGCCCCAGCATTTT. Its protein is CASSFSAGGNQPQHF.

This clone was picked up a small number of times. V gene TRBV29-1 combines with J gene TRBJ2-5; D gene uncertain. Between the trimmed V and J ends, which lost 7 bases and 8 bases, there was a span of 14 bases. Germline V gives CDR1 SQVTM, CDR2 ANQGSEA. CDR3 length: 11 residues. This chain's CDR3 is CSGHLVGTQYF. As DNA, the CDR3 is TGCAGCGGACACCTGGTTGGTACCCAGTACTTC.